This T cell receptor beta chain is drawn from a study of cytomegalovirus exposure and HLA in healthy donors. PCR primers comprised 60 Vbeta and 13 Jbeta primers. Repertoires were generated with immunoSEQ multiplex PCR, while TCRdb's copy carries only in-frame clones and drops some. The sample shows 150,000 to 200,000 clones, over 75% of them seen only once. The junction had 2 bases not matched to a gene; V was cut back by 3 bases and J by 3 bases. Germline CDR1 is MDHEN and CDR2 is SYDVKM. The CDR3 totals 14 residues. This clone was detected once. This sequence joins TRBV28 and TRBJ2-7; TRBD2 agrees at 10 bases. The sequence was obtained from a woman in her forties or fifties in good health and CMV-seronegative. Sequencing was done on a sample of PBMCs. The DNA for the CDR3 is TGTGCCAGCAGTTTGTCTAGCGGGAGCTACGAGCAGTACTTC. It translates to CASSLSSGSYEQYF.